This TCR beta chain was found in a study of blood T cell repertoires in COVID-19. For the study at large: There were acute and convalescent COVID-19 samples, and they came from the United States, Italy and Spain. Sources were T cells, B-cell-depleted T cells, or PBMCs; the material itself was cDNA or gDNA.

Methods used by the authors: Estimates of nucleated cell counts were drawn from the amplification of reference gene primers. Profiling relied on immunoSEQ multiplex PCR, and the TCRdb table lists in-frame clones only, not all of them. The V and J calls and clone size are taken from that table; D and trimming were inferred from the DNA. The sample includes about 330,000 clones, over 80% seen only once; the top ten take roughly 9.9%. CDR3 length equals 13 residues. The V end lost 5 bases, the J end lost 1 base, and 5 bases lay between the germline ends. The chain is built from TRBV12-3 or TRBV12-4 and TRBJ2-2, with D unresolved. This sequence originates from a man aged 30 to 39 with COVID-19, enrolled during active disease. The sequencing input was peripheral blood. The CDR3 region is CASSRLNTGELFF. CDR3 sequence (DNA): TGTGCCAGCAGTAGACTGAACACCGGGGAGCTGTTTTTT.